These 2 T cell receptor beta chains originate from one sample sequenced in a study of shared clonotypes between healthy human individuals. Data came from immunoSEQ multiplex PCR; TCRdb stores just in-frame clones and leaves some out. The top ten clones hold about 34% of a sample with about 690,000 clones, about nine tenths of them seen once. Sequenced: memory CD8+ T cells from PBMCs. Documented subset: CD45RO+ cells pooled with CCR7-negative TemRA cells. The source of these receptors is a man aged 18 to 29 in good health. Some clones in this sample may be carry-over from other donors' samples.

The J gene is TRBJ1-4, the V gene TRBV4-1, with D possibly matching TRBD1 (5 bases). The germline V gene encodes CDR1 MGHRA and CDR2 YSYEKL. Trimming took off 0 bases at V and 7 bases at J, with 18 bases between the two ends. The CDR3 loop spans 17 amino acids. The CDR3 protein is CASSQEPTTGSAEKLFF. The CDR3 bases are TGCGCCAGCAGCCAAGAACCGACCACAGGATCCGCTGAAAAACTGTTTTTT.

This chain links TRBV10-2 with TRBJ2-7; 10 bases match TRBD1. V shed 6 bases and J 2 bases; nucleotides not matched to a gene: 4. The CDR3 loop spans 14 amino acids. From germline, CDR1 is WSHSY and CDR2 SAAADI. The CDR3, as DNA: TGCGCCAGCAGAGGGACAGGGGCACCCTACGAGCAGTACTTC. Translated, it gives CASRGTGAPYEQYF.